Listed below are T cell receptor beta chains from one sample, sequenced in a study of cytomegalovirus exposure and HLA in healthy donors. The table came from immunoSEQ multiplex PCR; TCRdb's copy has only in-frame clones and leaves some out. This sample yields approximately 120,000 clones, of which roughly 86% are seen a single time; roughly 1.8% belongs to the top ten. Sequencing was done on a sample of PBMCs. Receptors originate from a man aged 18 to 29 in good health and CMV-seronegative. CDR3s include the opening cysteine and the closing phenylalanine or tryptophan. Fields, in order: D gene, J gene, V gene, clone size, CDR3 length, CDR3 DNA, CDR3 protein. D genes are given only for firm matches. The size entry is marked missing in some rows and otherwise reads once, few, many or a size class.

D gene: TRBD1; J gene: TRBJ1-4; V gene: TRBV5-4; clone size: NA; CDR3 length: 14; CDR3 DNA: TGTGCCAGCAGCTCGACAGGGGGCCGTGAAAAACTGTTTTTT; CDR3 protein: CASSSTGGREKLFF
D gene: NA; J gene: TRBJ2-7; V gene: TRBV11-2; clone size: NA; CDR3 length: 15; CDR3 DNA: TGTGCCAGCAGCTCCAATACAGGGGGGGTCGACGAGCAGTACTTC; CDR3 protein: CASSSNTGGVDEQYF
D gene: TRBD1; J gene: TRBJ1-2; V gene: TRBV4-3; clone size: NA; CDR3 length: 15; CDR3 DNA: TGCGCCAGCAGCCAAGCCCGGACAGGGAGGGGTGGCTACACCTTC; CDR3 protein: CASSQARTGRGGYTF
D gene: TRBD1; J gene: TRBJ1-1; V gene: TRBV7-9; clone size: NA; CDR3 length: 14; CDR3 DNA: TGTGCCAGCAGCTTAGCTGGGGACAGGGTCAAAGCTTTCTTT; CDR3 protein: CASSLAGDRVKAFF
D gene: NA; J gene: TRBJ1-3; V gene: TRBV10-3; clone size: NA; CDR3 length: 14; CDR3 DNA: TGTGCCATCAGTGAGGTGACAGGAGGAAACACCATATATTTT; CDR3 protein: CAISEVTGGNTIYF
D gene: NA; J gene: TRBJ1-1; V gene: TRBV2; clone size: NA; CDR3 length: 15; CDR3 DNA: TGTGCCAGCAGTTACGCGGGAATAATGAACACTGAAGCTTTCTTT; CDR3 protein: CASSYAGIMNTEAFF
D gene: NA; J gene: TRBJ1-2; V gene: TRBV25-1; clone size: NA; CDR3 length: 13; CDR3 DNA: TGTGCCAGCAGTGAGTACCGGGGCTATGGCTACACCTTC; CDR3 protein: CASSEYRGYGYTF
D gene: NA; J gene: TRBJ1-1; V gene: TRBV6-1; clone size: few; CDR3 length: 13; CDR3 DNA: TGTGCCTCCGAGGGAGGTAACCAAGAGGCAGCTTTCTTT; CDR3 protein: CASEGGNQEAAFF
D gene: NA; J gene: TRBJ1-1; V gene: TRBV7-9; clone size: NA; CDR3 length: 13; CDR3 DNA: TGTGCCAGCATCGAAGGAGGGTATACTGAAGCTTTCTTT; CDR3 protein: CASIEGGYTEAFF
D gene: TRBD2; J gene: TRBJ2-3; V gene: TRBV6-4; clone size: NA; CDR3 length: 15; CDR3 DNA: TGTGCCAGCAGGCGACTAGCGGGGGGCCCAGATACGCAGTATTTT; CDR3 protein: CASRRLAGGPDTQYF
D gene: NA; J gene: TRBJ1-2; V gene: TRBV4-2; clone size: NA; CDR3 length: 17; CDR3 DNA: TGTGCCAGCAGCCAAGATGTTGGAAACCGCCCCGGGGGTGGCTACACCTTC; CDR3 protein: CASSQDVGNRPGGGYTF
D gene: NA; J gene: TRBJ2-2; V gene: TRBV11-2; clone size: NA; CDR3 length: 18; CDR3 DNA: TGTGCCAGCAGCAATCCCGTAGCTGGGGAAGGGGACACCGGGGAGCTGTTTTTT; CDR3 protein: CASSNPVAGEGDTGELFF
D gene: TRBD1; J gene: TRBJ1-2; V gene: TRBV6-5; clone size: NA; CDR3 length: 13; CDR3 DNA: TGTGCCAGCAGCTTACAGGGGGCGGGCGGCTACACCTTC; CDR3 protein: CASSLQGAGGYTF
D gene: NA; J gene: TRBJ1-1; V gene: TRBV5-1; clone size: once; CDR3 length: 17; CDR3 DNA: TGCGCCAGCAGCCCGGAGGGCCCCAACCCGAGGGACACTGAAGCTTTCTTT; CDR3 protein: CASSPEGPNPRDTEAFF
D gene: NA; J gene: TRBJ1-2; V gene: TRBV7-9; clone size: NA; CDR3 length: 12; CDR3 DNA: TGTGCCAGCAGCTCACAGGGAAAGGGCTACACCTTC; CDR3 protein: CASSSQGKGYTF
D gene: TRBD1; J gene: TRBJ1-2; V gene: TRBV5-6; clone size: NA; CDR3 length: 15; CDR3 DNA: TGTGCCAGCAGCAGGTCCCCACAGGGGGAGAATGGCTACACCTTC; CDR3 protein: CASSRSPQGENGYTF
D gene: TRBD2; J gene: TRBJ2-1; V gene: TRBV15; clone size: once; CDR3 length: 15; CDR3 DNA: TGTGCCACCAGCGGGACTAGCGGGGGGTTCAATGAGCAGTTCTTC; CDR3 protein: CATSGTSGGFNEQFF
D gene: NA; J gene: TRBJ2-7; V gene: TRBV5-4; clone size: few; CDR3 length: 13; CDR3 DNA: TGTGCCAGCAGCACCAACAGGGTCCACGAGCAGTACTTC; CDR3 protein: CASSTNRVHEQYF
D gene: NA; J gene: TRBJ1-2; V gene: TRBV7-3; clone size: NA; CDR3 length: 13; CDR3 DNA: TGTGCCAGCAGCTTAGACGGGGGATCTGGCTACACCTTC; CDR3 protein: CASSLDGGSGYTF
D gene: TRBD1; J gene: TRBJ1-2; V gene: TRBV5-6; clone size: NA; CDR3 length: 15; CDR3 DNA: TGTGCCAGCAGCTTCACAGGGGGGGCCTATGGTGGCTACACCTTC; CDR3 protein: CASSFTGGAYGGYTF
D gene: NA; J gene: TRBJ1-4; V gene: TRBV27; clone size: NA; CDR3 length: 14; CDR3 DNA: TGTGCCAGCAGTTTTTCGGGTTTAAATGAAAAACTGTTTTTT; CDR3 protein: CASSFSGLNEKLFF
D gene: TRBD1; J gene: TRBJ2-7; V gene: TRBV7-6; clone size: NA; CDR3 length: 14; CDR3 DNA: TGTGCCAGCAGCTCGGACAGGGGAAGCTACGAGCAGTACTTC; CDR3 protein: CASSSDRGSYEQYF
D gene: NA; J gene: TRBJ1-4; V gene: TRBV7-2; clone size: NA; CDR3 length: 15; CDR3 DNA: TGTGCCAGCAGCTTAGTAGGCAGGGTGGGTGAAAAACTGTTTTTT; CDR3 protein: CASSLVGRVGEKLFF
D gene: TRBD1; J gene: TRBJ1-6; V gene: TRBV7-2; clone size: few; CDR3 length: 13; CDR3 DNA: TGTGCCAGCAGCCTGGGACAGGGATCACCCCTCCACTTT; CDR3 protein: CASSLGQGSPLHF
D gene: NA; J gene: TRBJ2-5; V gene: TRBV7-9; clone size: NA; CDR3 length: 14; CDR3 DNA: TGTGCCAGCAGTTTACGGGGGACCCAAGAGACCCAGTACTTC; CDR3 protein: CASSLRGTQETQYF
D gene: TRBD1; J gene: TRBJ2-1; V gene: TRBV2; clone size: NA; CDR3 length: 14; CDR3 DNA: TGTGCCAGCAGGGACAGGGGAGTCTCCGATGAGCAGTTCTTC; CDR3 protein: CASRDRGVSDEQFF
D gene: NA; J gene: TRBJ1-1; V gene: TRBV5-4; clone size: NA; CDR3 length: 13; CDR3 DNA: TGTGCCAGCAGCTTCCATCACCGGACTGAAGCTTTCTTT; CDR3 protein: CASSFHHRTEAFF
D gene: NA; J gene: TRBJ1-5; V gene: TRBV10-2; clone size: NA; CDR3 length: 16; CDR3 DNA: TGCGCCAGCAGGGACTTACAGGGCGAGGGAGCTCAGCCCCAGCATTTT; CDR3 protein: CASRDLQGEGAQPQHF
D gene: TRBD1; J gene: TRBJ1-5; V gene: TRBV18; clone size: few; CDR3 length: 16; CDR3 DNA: TGTGCCAGCTCGCCAGGACAGGGGAAAAAGAATCAGCCCCAGCATTTT; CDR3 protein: CASSPGQGKKNQPQHF
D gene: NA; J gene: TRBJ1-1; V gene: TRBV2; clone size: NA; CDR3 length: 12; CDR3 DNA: TGTGCCAGCAGTGGAGAGAGGGCTGAAGCTTTCTTT; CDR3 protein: CASSGERAEAFF
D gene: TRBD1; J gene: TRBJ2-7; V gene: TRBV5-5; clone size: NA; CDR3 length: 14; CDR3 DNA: TGTGCCAGCAGCTTGGCACAGGGGGCTTACGAGCAGTACTTC; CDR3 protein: CASSLAQGAYEQYF
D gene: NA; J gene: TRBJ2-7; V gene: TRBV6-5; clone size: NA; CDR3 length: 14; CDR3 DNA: TGTGCCAGCAGTAAAGAAAGAGGGTCCTACGAGCAGTACTTC; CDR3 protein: CASSKERGSYEQYF
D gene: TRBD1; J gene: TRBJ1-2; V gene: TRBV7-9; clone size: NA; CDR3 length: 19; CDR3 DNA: TGTGCCAGCAGCTTTCGAAGGCAGGGGGCCACCCCTGAAAACTATGGCTACACCTTC; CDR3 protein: CASSFRRQGATPENYGYTF
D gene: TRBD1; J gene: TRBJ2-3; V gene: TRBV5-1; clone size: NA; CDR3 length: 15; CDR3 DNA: TGCGCCAGCAGTCCGGGACAGGGACGCACAGATACGCAGTATTTT; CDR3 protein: CASSPGQGRTDTQYF
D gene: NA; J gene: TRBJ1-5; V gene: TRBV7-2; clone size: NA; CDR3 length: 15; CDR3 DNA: TGTGCCAGCAGCTTAGGGCTCCTGAGCAATCAGCCCCAGCATTTT; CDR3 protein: CASSLGLLSNQPQHF
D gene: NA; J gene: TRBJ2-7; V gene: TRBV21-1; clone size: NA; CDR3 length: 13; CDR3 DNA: TGTGCCAGCACCCGACAGATTCCCTACGAGCAGTACTTC; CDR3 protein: CASTRQIPYEQYF
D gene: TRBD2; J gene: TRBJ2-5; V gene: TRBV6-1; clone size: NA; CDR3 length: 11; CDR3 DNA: TGTGCCACCACGGGGGGGGAGACCCAGTACTTC; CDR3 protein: CATTGGETQYF
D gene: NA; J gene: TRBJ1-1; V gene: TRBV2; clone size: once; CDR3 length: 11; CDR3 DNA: TGTGCCAGCAGGGCTAGACTCGCGGCTTTCTTT; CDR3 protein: CASRARLAAFF
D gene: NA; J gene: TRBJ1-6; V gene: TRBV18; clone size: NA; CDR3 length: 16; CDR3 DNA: TGTGCCAGCGCCCAACAGGGAGCGGGGTATAATTCACCCCTCCACTTT; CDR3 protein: CASAQQGAGYNSPLHF
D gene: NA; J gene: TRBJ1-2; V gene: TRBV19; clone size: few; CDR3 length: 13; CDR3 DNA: TGTGCCAGTAGTGTCGGGACTACCGGGGGCTACACCTTC; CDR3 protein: CASSVGTTGGYTF
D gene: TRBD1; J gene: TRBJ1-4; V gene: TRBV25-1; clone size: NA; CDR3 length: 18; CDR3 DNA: TGTGCCAGCAGTGCGGGACAGGGGAGGCCCGAGGGGAATGAAAAACTGTTTTTT; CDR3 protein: CASSAGQGRPEGNEKLFF
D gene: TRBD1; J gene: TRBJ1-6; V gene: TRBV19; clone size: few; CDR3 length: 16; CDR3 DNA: TGTGCCAGTAGTACCCGGGACAGGGGGCGAGGATCACCCCTCCACTTT; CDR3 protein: CASSTRDRGRGSPLHF
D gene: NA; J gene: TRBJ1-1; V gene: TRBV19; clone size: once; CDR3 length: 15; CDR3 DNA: TGTGCCAGTAGTATAGGACGGGGAGCGAACACTGAAGCTTTCTTT; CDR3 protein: CASSIGRGANTEAFF
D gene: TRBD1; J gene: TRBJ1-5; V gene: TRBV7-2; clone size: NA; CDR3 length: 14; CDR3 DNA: TGTGCCAGCAGCTCCGGGACAGGGTTTCAGCCCCAGCATTTT; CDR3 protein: CASSSGTGFQPQHF
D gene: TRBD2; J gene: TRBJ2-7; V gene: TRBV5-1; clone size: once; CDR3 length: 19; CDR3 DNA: TGCGCCAGCAGTCGATATGGGACTAGCGGGGGCCTGAGCTCCTACGAGCAGTACTTC; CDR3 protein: CASSRYGTSGGLSSYEQYF
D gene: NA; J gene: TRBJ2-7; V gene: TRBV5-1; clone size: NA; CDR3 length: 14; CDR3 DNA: TGCGCCAGCAGCTTGCTCTCGGGGGCCTACGAGCAGTACTTC; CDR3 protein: CASSLLSGAYEQYF
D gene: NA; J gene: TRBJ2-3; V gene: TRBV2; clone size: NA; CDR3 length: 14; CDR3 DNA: TGTGCCAGCAGTGATCAGGGGATTACAGATACGCAGTATTTT; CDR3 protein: CASSDQGITDTQYF
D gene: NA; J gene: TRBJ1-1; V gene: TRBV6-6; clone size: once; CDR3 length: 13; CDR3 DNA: TGTGCCAGCAGGCCGTCCCAGGGCACTGAAGCTTTCTTT; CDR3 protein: CASRPSQGTEAFF
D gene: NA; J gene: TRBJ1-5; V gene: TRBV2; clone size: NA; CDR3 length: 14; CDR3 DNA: TGTGCCAGCAGCCTAGAACCTAGCAATCAGCCCCAGCATTTT; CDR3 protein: CASSLEPSNQPQHF
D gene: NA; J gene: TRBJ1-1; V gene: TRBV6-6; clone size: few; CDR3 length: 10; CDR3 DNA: TGTGCCAGCAGGGACATTGAAGCTTTCTTT; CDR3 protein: CASRDIEAFF
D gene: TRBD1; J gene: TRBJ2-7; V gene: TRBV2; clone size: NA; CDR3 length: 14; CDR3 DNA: TGTGCCAGCAGGCCCGGGACAGTCTCTAGCGAGCAGTACTTC; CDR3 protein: CASRPGTVSSEQYF
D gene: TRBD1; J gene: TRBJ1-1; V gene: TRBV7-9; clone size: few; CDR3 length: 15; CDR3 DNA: TGTGCCAGCAGCCGACCCGACAGGGGAAGCACTGAAGCTTTCTTT; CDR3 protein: CASSRPDRGSTEAFF
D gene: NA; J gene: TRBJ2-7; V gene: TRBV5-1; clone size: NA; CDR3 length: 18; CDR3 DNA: TGCGCCAGCAGCTTAGTTGACTGGGACAAGGCGAGCTCCTACGAGCAGTACTTC; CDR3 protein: CASSLVDWDKASSYEQYF
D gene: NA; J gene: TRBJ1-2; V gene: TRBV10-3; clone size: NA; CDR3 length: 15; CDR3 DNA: TGTGCCATCAGTGAGTCTCAGGGCGTGGGCTATGGCTACACCTTC; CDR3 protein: CAISESQGVGYGYTF